Sequencing of this T cell receptor beta chain was carried out in a study of T cell responses to AZD1222 COVID-19 vaccine (dated by TCRdb to the early 2020s). About the study as a whole: Because spike-specific TCR depth and breadth did not differ between the two schedules, AZD1222 recipients who got a second dose at roughly 4 weeks were pooled with those who got a second dose at roughly 12 weeks. TCR sequencing covered 230 or so trial participants: 207 given two doses of AZD1222 and around 26 given two doses of MenACWY control vaccine. Enrollment into the trials was organized by age into subgroups of 18-55, 56-69 and 70-plus years, and those subgroups contained about 160, 30 and 59 TCR-sequenced participants, respectively.

Paper-wide results and their limitations: The 56-69-year group was small, and its depth increase did not reach significance, likely because of low power. Spike-specific TCR breadth and depth rose significantly after two AZD1222 doses compared with day 0 and with MenACWY recipients. Nearly half of unique spike-specific TCRs reportedly recognized epitopes outside regions mutated in the B.1.351 and B.1.1.7 variants. Conclusions about previously exposed vaccinees are limited, since just a handful of AZD1222 recipients were seropositive for SARS-CoV-2 at baseline. Participants were mostly white British and included more females than males, and it was suggested by the authors that clonal diversity may have been underestimated. The whole spike protein was spanned by vaccine-associated CD4 TCRs, and dominant responses were seen in regions 160-218 and 743-854. Because no samples from the day 14 peak response were available, repertoires could be characterized only after the peak T cell response.

Concerning this clone itself: What this receptor recognizes is not known. No much larger clonotype is one base removed from it; base qualities were not supplied.

The CDR3 regions of human TCRbeta chains were analyzed by immunosequencing. Under the source paper's analysis protocol: Repertoire TCRs were matched against a reference library of SARS-CoV-2-specific TCRs generated with the MIRA antigen-specificity platform. Breadth meant the fraction of unique TCRs that were SARS-CoV-2-associated, whereas depth meant the fraction of total T cells that were SARS-CoV-2-associated. Using the MIRA data, each spike-specific TCR was mapped to the spike region that the TCR reacts to and placed in a CD4 or CD8 class. Log10-transformed breadth and depth values were compared by one-way ANOVA with Sidak's multiple comparisons tests. In TCRdb, the immuneACCESS table is reduced to in-frame sequences with V and J assigned. These tables do not hold every clone; where another copy was compared, an unresolved V gene accounts for under half, and the others remain unexplained. The DNA gave D and trimming, while V, J and clone size come from that table. In this sample the table shows more than 150,000 clones, approximately 92% of which occur a single time. About 10% of the sample belongs to the ten largest clones.

The time point label here, explained by the study, means: baseline before first vaccination. Samples from vaccinated people were obtained from the UK trials COV001 and COV002, which included a single-blind randomized controlled phase 2/3 trial of AZD1222 (ChAdOx1 nCoV-19) in healthy adults. For TCRbeta chain sequencing, PBMC samples were collected from trial participants at day 0 and at day 28 after the second dose. The germline V gene specifies WSHSY as CDR1 and SAAADI as CDR2. Ends trimmed: V by 6 bases, J by 5 bases; bases unmatched to a gene: 7. Reading from cysteine to phenylalanine, the CDR3 counts 14 amino acids. Only the CDR3 part of the read is kept: 42 bases, read in frame from the first base.

The V gene is TRBV10-2 and the J gene is TRBJ1-1, and TRBD1 matches 9 of the central bases. This clonotype originated in an adult in good health. Sequences were derived from peripheral blood, sampled on day 0 of AZD1222 vaccination. The CDR3 in this case is CASRRDREGTEAFF. The nucleotide sequence reads as follows: TGCGCCAGCAGGAGGGACAGGGAGGGGACTGAAGCTTTCTTT.